Each of the 2 T cell receptor beta chains below was sequenced from the same sample in a study of cytomegalovirus exposure and HLA in healthy donors. Amplification used 60 Vbeta primers and 13 Jbeta primers. The assay was immunoSEQ multiplex PCR, and TCRdb's table has in-frame clones only and misses some. Of about 210,000 clones listed, roughly 73% were seen once; the top ten hold about 0.47%. The specimen sequenced was PBMCs. All receptors derive from a boy aged 5-17 years in good health and CMV-seronegative.

The chain joins TRBV11-1 to TRBJ2-3; maybe TRBD1 (6 bases). The CDR3 covers 14 residues. V dropped 6 bases and J dropped 2 bases, with 12 bases sitting between them. Germline CDR1 reads SGHAT; CDR2 reads FQDESV (reference sequence). As DNA, the CDR3 is TGTGCCAGCAGGGCGACAGGTATCACAGATACGCAGTATTTT. Its translation is CASRATGITDTQYF.

This chain connects TRBV7-2 to TRBJ1-1; a possible D gene is TRBD1 (5 bases). Trimming cost V 5 bases and J 5 bases, with 18 bases left between them. The CDR3 runs to 15 residues. Germline V gene lookup returns CDR1 SGHTA and CDR2 FQGNSA. The CDR3 DNA follows: TGTGCCAGCAGCCCCGCGTTGGGGGGTCGGACTGAAGCTTTCTTT. Translation: CASSPALGGRTEAFF. Using reference TRBV7-2 and TRBJ1-1 for the parts outside the CDR3, the full variable domain is GAGVSQSPSNKVTEKGKDVELRCDPISGHTALYWYRQSLGQGLEFLIYFQGNSAPDKSGLPSDRFSAERTGGSVSTLTIQRTQQEDSAVYLCASSPALGGRTEAFFGQGTRLTVV.